This T cell receptor beta chain was retrieved from a study of cytomegalovirus exposure and HLA in healthy donors. On the study more broadly: The early release's HLA-typed donors yielded approximately 81 million unique TCRs.

Use of 60 Vbeta and 13 Jbeta primers characterized the PCR. Measured with immunoSEQ multiplex PCR; TCRdb has only the in-frame clones, and not every one. The sample has roughly 100,000 clones; 76% are singletons. On this clone itself: Antigen unknown.

The V gene's germline CDR1 is LNHDA and CDR2 SQIVND (reference sequence). V shed 9 bases, J shed 5 bases, and the junction held 13 bases outside the gene matches. CDR3 length equals 15 residues. Notes on the study in general: Rarity marked most TCR sequences, yet some public TCRs occurred in many donors. In vitro, three CMV-associated chains proved specific for CMV antigens. The authors judged a highly shared variant cluster likely a sequencing artifact.

The sample taken for sequencing was PBMCs. This receptor was obtained from a woman between 18 and 30 years old in good health and CMV-seropositive. The chain couples TRBV19 to TRBJ2-3, with 8 bases aligning to TRBD2. CDR3 amino acids: CASDPGELAGDTQYF. DNA of the CDR3: TGTGCCAGCGACCCGGGGGAGCTAGCGGGAGATACGCAGTATTTT.